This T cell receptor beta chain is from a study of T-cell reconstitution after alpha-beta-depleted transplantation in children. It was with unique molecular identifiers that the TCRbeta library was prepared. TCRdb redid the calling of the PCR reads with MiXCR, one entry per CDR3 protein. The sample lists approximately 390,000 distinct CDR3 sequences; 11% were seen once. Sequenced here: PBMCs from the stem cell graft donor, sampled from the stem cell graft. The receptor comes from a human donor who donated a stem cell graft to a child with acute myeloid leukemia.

CDR3 sequence reads: CASSLNVGRRNEQFF. The CDR3 DNA follows: TGCGCCAGCAGCTTGAATGTAGGTAGGCGCAATGAGCAGTTCTTC. The chain links TRBV5-1 to TRBJ2-1; D not resolved. Germline CDR1 is SGHRS and CDR2 is YFSETQ. The CDR3 covers 15 residues. Trimming took 1 base from V and 6 from J, leaving 14 bases between them. Complete variable domain (other parts from reference TRBV5-1 and TRBJ2-1): KAGVTQTPRYLIKTRGQQVTLSCSPISGHRSVSWYQQTPGQGLQFLFEYFSETQRNKGNFPGRFSGRQFSNSRSEMNVSTLELGDSALYLCASSLNVGRRNEQFFGPGTRLTVL.